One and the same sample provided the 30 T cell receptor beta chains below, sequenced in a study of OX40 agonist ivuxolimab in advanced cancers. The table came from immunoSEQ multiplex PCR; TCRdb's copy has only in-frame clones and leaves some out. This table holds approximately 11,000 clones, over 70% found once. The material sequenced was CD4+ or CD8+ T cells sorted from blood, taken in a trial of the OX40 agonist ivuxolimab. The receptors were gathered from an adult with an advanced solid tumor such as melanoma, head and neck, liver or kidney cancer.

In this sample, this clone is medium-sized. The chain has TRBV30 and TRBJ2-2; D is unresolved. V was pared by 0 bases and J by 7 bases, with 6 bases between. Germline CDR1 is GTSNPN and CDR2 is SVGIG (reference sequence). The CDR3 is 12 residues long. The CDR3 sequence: CAWSVLGGELFF. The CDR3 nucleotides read TGTGCCTGGAGTGTACTGGGCGGGGAGCTGTTTTTT.

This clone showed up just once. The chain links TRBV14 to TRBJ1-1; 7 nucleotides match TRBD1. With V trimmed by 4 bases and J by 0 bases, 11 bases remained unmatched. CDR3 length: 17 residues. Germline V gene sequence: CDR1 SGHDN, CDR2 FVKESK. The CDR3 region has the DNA TGTGCCAGCAGCCTGACAGGGAAAGGCGCCCTGAACACTGAAGCTTTCTTT. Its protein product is CASSLTGKGALNTEAFF.

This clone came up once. As DNA, the CDR3 is TGTGCCAGTGTCCCCCTAGGGCTGGAGACCCAGTACTTC. Translated, it gives CASVPLGLETQYF. J is TRBJ2-5 and V is TRBV11-2, with D uncertain. Trimming took off 9 bases at V and 5 bases at J, with 16 bases between the two ends. This CDR3 is built from 13 residues. Germline V gives CDR1 SGHAT, CDR2 FQNNGV. Variable domain in full (rest from reference TRBV11-2 and TRBJ2-5): EAGVAQSPRYKIIEKRQSVAFWCNPISGHATLYWYQQILGQGPKLLIQFQNNGVVDDSQLPKDRFSAERLKGVDSTLKIQPAKLEDSAVYLCASVPLGLETQYFGPGTRLLVL.

The CDR3 DNA reads TGTGCCAGCAGCCCGGGACAGGATCACTATGGCTACACCTTC. Its protein product is CASSPGQDHYGYTF. This chain joins TRBV7-9 and TRBJ1-2; TRBD1 agrees at 8 bases. The CDR3 is made up of 14 amino acids. V lost 5 bases to trimming and J lost 3 bases; unmatched junction nucleotides: 5. Germline assignment: CDR1 SEHNR and CDR2 FQNEAQ (reference sequence).

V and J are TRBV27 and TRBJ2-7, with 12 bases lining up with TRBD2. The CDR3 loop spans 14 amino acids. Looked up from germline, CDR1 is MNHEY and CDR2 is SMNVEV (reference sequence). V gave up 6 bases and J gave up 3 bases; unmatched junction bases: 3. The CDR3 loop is CASSWTSGVYEQYF. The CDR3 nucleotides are TGTGCCAGCAGCTGGACTAGCGGGGTCTACGAGCAGTACTTC.

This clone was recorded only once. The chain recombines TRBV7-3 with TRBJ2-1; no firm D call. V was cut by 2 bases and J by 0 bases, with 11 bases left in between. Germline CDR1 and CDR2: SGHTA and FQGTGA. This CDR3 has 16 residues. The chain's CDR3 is CASSLAAASSYNEQFF. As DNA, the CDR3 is TGTGCCAGCAGCTTAGCGGCAGCCAGCTCCTACAATGAGCAGTTCTTC.

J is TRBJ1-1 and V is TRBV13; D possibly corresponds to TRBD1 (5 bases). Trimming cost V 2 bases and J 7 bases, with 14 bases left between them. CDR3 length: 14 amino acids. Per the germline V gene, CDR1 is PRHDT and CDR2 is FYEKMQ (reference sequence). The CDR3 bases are TGTGCCAGCAGCTTATATAGGGACGCCGGTGAAGCTTTCTTT. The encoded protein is CASSLYRDAGEAFF.

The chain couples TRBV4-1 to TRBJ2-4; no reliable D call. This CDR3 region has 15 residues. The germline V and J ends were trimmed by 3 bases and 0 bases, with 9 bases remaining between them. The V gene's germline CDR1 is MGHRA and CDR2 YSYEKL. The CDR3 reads CASSQTIPAKNIQYF. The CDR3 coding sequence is TGCGCCAGCAGCCAGACAATCCCAGCCAAAAACATTCAGTACTTC.

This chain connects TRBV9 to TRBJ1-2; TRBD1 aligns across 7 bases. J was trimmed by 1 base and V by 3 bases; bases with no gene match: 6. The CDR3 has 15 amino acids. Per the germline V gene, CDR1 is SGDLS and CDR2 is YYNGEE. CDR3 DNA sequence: TGTGCCAGCAGCGCCGGGGACAGCTTTAACTATGGCTACACCTTC. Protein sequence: CASSAGDSFNYGYTF.

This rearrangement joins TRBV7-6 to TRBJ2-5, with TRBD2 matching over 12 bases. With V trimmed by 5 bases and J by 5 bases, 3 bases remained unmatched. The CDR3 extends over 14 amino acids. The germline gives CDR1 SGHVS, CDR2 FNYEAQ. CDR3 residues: CASSPTSGGETQYF. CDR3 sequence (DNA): TGTGCCAGCAGCCCAACTAGCGGGGGGGAGACCCAGTACTTC.

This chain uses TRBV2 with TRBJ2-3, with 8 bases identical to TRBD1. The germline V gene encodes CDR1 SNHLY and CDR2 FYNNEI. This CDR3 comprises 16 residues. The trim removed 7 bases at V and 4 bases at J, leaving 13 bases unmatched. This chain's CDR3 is CASTRQGRTDSDTQYF. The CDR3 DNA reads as TGTGCCAGCACCAGACAGGGGAGAACGGATTCAGATACGCAGTATTTT.

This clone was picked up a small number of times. The CDR3 sequence: CASSKEGGSTEAFF. DNA of the CDR3: TGTGCCAGCAGCAAAGAGGGGGGCAGCACTGAAGCTTTCTTT. V gene TRBV9 combines with J gene TRBJ1-1, with D maybe TRBD1 (6 bases). The CDR3 totals 14 residues. Germline CDR1 is SGDLS and CDR2 is YYNGEE. V was clipped by 4 bases and J by 4 bases, with 14 bases between them.

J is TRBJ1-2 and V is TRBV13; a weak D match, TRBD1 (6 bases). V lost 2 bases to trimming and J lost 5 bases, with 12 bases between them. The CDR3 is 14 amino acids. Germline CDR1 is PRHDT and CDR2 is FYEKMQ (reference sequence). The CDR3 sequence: CASSLSGTYYGYTF. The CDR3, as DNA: TGTGCCAGCAGCTTATCCGGGACATATTATGGCTACACCTTC. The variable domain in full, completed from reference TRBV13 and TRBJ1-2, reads AAGVIQSPRHLIKEKRETATLKCYPIPRHDTVYWYQQGPGQDPQFLISFYEKMQSDKGSIPDRFSAQQFSDYHSELNMSSLELGDSALYFCASSLSGTYYGYTFGSGTRLTVV.

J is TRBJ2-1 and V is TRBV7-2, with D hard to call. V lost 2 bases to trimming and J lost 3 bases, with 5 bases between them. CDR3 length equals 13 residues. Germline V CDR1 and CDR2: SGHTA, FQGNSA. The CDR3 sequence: CASSLISYNEQFF. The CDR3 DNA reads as TGTGCCAGCAGCTTAATCAGCTACAATGAGCAGTTCTTC.

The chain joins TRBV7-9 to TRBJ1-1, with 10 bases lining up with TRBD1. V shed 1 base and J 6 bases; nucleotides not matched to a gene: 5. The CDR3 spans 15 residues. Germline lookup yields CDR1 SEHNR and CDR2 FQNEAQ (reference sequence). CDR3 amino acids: CASSLVGDRGPEAFF. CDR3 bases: TGTGCCAGCAGCTTAGTAGGGGACAGGGGCCCTGAAGCTTTCTTT.

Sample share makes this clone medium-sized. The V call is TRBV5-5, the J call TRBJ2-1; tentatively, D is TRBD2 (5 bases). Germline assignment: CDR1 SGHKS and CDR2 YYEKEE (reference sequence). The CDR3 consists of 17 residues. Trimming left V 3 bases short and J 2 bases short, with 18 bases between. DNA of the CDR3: TGTGCCAGCAGCTGGCAAGGACTGGAGTTCGCCTACAATGAGCAGTTCTTC. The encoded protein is CASSWQGLEFAYNEQFF.

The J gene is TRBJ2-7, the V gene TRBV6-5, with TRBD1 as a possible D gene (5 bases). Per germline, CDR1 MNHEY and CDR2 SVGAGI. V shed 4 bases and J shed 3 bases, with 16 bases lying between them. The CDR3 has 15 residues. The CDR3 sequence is CASSFLAGNIYEQYF. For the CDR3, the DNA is TGTGCCAGCAGTTTCCTCGCAGGGAATATCTACGAGCAGTACTTC.

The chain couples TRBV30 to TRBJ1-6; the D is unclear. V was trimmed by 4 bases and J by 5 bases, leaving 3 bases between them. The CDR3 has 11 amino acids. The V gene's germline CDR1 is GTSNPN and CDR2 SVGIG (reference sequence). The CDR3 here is CAWTDNSPLHF. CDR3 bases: TGTGCCTGGACAGATAATTCACCCCTCCACTTT.

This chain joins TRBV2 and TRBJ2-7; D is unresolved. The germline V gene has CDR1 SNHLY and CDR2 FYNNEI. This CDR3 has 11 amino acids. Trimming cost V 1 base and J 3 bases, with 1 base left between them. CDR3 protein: CASSEVYEQYF. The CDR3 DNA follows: TGTGCCAGCAGTGAAGTCTACGAGCAGTACTTC.

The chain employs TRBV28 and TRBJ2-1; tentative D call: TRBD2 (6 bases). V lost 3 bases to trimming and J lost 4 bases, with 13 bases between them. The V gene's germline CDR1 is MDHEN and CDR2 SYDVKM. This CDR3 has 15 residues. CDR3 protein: CASSFRDSVYNEQFF. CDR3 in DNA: TGTGCCAGCAGTTTCCGGGACTCCGTTTACAATGAGCAGTTCTTC.

Here the CDR3 reads CASSQDPSGGGELFF. CDR3 coding DNA: TGTGCCAGCAGCCAAGATCCTAGCGGGGGCGGGGAGCTGTTTTTT. The chain employs TRBV4-2 and TRBJ2-2; 10 bases fit TRBD2. Germline CDR1 LGHNA, CDR2 YNFKEQ. V shed 0 bases, J shed 7 bases, and the junction held 2 bases outside the gene matches. The CDR3 length is 15 residues.

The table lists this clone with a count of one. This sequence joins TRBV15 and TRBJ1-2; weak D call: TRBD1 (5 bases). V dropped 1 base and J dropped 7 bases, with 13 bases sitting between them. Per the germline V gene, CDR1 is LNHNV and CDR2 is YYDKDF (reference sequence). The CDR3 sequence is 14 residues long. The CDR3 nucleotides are TGTGCCACCAGCAGAGGCGGGGGTGAGGGTGGCTACACCTTC. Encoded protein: CATSRGGGEGGYTF.

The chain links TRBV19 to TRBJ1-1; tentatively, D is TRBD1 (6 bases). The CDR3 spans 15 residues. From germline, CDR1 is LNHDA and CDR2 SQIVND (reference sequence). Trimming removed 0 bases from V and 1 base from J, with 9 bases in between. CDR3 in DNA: TGTGCCAGTAGTATAGACAGGGGTGCGAACACTGAAGCTTTCTTT. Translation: CASSIDRGANTEAFF.

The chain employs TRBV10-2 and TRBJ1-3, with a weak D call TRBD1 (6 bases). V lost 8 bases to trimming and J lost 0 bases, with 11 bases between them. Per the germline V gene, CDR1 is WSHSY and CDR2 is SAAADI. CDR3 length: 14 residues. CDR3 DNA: TGCGCCAGCGATACAGGGACCTCTGGAAACACCATATATTTT. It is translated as CASDTGTSGNTIYF.

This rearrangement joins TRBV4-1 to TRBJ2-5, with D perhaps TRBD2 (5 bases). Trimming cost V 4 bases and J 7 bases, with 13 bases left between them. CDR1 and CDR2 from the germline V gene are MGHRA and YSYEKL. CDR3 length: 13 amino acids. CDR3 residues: CASSPETTGTQYF. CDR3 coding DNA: TGCGCCAGCAGCCCAGAGACTACGGGGACCCAGTACTTC.

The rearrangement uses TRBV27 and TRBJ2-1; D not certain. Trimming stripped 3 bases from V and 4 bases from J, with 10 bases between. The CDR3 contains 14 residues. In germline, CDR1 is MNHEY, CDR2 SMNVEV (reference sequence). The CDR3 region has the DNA TGTGCCAGCAGTTTGATGGGTTGGTACAATGAGCAGTTCTTC. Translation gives CASSLMGWYNEQFF.

CDR3 sequence reads: CASSLGALTAGGPYEQYF. The CDR3 DNA reads as TGTGCCAGCAGCTTAGGGGCCCTCACCGCGGGAGGGCCCTACGAGCAGTACTTC. The chain links TRBV11-2 to TRBJ2-7, with 9 bases that match TRBD2. The CDR3 has 18 residues. Per germline, CDR1 SGHAT and CDR2 FQNNGV. Unmatched junction bases numbered 12, after V lost 1 base and J lost 2 bases.

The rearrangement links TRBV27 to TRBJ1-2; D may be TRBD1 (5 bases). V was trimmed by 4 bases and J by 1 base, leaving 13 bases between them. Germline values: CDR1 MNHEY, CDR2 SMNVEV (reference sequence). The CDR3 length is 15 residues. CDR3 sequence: CASSWSGGGNYGYTF. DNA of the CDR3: TGTGCCAGCAGTTGGAGCGGCGGGGGTAACTATGGCTACACCTTC.

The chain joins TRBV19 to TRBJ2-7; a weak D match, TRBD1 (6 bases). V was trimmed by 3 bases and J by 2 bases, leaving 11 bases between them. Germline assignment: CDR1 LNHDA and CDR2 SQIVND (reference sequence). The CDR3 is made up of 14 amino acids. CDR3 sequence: CASSISGTPYEQYF. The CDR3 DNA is TGTGCCAGTAGTATTTCAGGGACACCCTACGAGCAGTACTTC. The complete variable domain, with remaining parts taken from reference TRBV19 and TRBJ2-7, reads DGGITQSPKYLFRKEGQNVTLSCEQNLNHDAMYWYRQDPGQGLRLIYYSQIVNDFQKGDIAEGYSVSREKKESFPLTVTSAQKNPTAFYLCASSISGTPYEQYFGPGTRLTVT.

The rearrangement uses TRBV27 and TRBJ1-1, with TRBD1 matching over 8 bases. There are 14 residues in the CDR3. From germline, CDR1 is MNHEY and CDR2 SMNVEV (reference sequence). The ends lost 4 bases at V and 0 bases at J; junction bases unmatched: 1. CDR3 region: CASSSGGLNTEAFF. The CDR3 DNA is TGTGCCAGCAGTTCAGGGGGCCTGAACACTGAAGCTTTCTTT.